This T cell receptor beta chain emerged from a study of breast tumors, draining lymph nodes, adjacent tissues. TCRdb re-analysed the multiplex PCR reads in MiXCR, keeping a single row per CDR3 protein. Of 130,000 or so distinct CDR3 sequences detected, 21% appear once; the ten largest clones hold roughly 2%. This clonotype was detected many times. The lymph nodes were axillary draining lymph nodes from breast cancer patients. This TCR was sampled from a female donor with breast cancer. Some clones in this sample may be carry-over from other donors' samples. The sequenced sample was axillary lymph node tissue.

The CDR3: CAWRRDMTYEQYF. CDR3 DNA: TGTGCCTGGAGACGGGACATGACCTACGAGCAGTACTTC. The chain is built from TRBV30 and TRBJ2-7; tentatively, D is TRBD1 (6 bases). The germline gives CDR1 GTSNPN, CDR2 SVGIG (reference sequence). CDR3 length equals 13 residues. V lost 3 bases to trimming and J lost 2 bases, with 11 bases between them.